Below are 5 T cell receptor beta chains sequenced from a single sample in a study of T-cell memory formation after mild COVID-19. TCRdb reanalysed the 5' RACE reads using MiXCR and keeps one entry per CDR3 protein. The profile covers roughly 600,000 distinct CDR3 sequences, with around 17% appearing a single time and 12% taken by the ten largest. Sequencing was performed on PBMCs or a T cell subset sorted from them (not recorded which). All receptors derive from an adult woman who had mild COVID-19 (a few samples of this study predate the infection). Cell type and time point are not known.

The V and J genes are TRBV20-1 and TRBJ2-5; TRBD2 is a possible D gene (7 bases). The CDR3 extends over 15 amino acids. Germline loops: CDR1 DFQATT, CDR2 SNEGSKA (reference sequence). The V and J ends lost 6 bases and 0 bases respectively, with 17 bases between them. The CDR3 DNA follows: TGCAGTGCCCAGGAGGGGGGGTCGTACCAAGAGACCCAGTACTTC. It specifies CSAQEGGSYQETQYF.

The genes are TRBV12-3 or TRBV12-4 and TRBJ2-3; D gene ambiguous. V gave up 9 bases and J gave up 2 bases, with 18 bases separating them. The CDR3 consists of 15 residues. CDR3 sequence: CASGPRRSNTDTQYF. The CDR3 DNA reads as TGTGCCAGTGGCCCTAGGCGGAGCAACACAGATACGCAGTATTTT.

The chain is built from TRBV20-1 and TRBJ2-3, with a possible D match to TRBD2 (6 bases). The CDR3 extends over 11 amino acids. V gave up 6 bases and J gave up 6 bases, with 10 bases separating them. In germline, CDR1 is DFQATT, CDR2 SNEGSKA (reference sequence). CDR3 coding DNA: TGCAGTGCCCGTCGGGGGGATACGCAGTATTTT. Translation gives CSARRGDTQYF.

There are many counts of this clonotype. This chain connects TRBV29-1 to TRBJ1-5, with TRBD1 matching over 7 bases. The CDR3 runs 13 residues. Trimming cost V 6 bases and J 2 bases; bases outside gene matches: 4. Per germline, CDR1 SQVTM and CDR2 ANQGSEA. The DNA for the CDR3 is TGCAGCGTCAGACAGGGCCGCAATCAGCCCCAGCATTTT. Residues: CSVRQGRNQPQHF. Variable domain in full (rest from reference TRBV29-1 and TRBJ1-5): SAVISQKPSRDICQRGTSLTIQCQVDSQVTMMFWYRQQPGQSLTLIATANQGSEATYESGFVIDKFPISRPNLTFSTLTVSNMSPEDSSIYLCSVRQGRNQPQHFGDGTRLSIL.

This clonotype was observed a handful of times. This chain joins TRBV7-6 and TRBJ2-1; 8 bases map to TRBD2. This CDR3 is 14 amino acids long. With V trimmed by 4 bases and J by 8 bases, 7 bases remained unmatched. Germline V gene data show CDR1 as SGHVS and CDR2 as FNYEAQ. CDR3 protein: CASSWTAGVHEQFF. For the CDR3, the DNA is TGTGCCAGCAGCTGGACAGCGGGAGTCCATGAGCAGTTCTTC.